These 17 T cell receptor beta chains originate from one sample sequenced in a study of T-cell reconstitution after alpha-beta-depleted transplantation in children. The TCRbeta library incorporated unique molecular identifiers. TCRdb re-analysed the PCR reads in MiXCR, keeping a single row per CDR3 protein. This sample carries 450,000 to 500,000 distinct CDR3 sequences, 12% of them seen once, and the ten largest clones take 4.5% to 6%. Material: PBMCs from the stem cell graft donor, obtained from the stem cell graft. The receptor source for this set is a human donor who donated a stem cell graft to a child with combined immunodeficiency.

In this sample, this clonotype turned up many times. The chain has TRBV20-1 and TRBJ2-1, with TRBD2 identical over 8 bases. The V gene end was trimmed by 6 bases and the J gene end by 3 bases; junction bases not matched to a gene: 10. Germline V gene data show CDR1 as DFQATT and CDR2 as SNEGSKA (reference sequence). The CDR3 is 15 residues long. The DNA for the CDR3 is TGCAGTGCCCAAGGGGGAAGCGGGAGCTACAATGAGCAGTTCTTC. It is translated as CSAQGGSGSYNEQFF.

The sample holds a few counts of this clonotype. V and J are TRBV5-1 and TRBJ1-1, with 8 bases lining up with TRBD1. CDR3 length: 13 residues. Germline V lookup: CDR1 SGHRS, CDR2 YFSETQ. V trimming: 3 bases; J trimming: 4 bases; junction bases outside the gene matches: 2. The CDR3 region has the DNA TGCGCCAGCAGCTGGACAGGGACCACTGAAGCTTTCTTT. Amino acid sequence: CASSWTGTTEAFF.

The J gene is TRBJ1-5, the V gene TRBV5-5; D perhaps matches TRBD1 (5 bases). Trimming took 5 bases from V and 8 from J, leaving 11 bases between them. Germline V gene sequence: CDR1 SGHKS, CDR2 YYEKEE (reference sequence). The length of the CDR3 is 12 residues. The CDR3 loop is CASSGQGKPQHF. In DNA form, the CDR3 reads TGTGCCAGCAGTGGGCAGGGCAAGCCCCAGCATTTT. Looking up the rest from reference TRBV5-5 and TRBJ1-5 gives the full variable domain: DAGVTQSPTHLIKTRGQQVTLRCSPISGHKSVSWYQQVLGQGPQFIFQYYEKEERGRGNFPDRFSARQFPNYSSELNVNALLLGDSALYLCASSGQGKPQHFGDGTRLSIL.

The rearrangement joins TRBV10-3 to TRBJ1-1; a possible D gene is TRBD1 (5 bases). V dropped 4 bases and J dropped 4 bases, with 10 bases sitting between them. Germline CDR1 ENHRY, CDR2 SYGVKD. CDR3 length: 13 residues. CDR3 amino acids: CAISGGATTEAFF. The CDR3, as DNA: TGTGCCATCAGTGGAGGGGCGACCACTGAAGCTTTCTTT.

This chain connects TRBV7-9 to TRBJ2-7; no definite D call. The length of the CDR3 is 13 residues. Germline V CDR1 and CDR2: SEHNR, FQNEAQ (reference sequence). V lost 4 bases and J lost 1, with 8 bases in between. The CDR3 coding sequence is TGTGCCAGCAGCTGGGAAGAGTCCTACGAGCAGTACTTC. As protein: CASSWEESYEQYF.

This clonotype was picked up a small number of times. This chain uses TRBV20-1 with TRBJ1-1; a possible D gene is TRBD1 (6 bases). The length of the CDR3 is 15 residues. V lost 3 bases and J lost 1, with 15 bases in between. Germline V gives CDR1 DFQATT, CDR2 SNEGSKA (reference sequence). The DNA of the CDR3 is TGCAGTGCTAGCTTCATGGGCAGGGGGAACACTGAAGCTTTCTTT. It codes for CSASFMGRGNTEAFF.

There are a few counts of this clonotype. CDR3 nucleotides: TGTGCCACCAGCAGAGATTTGGCGGAGGGCCCCTACGAGCAGTACTTC. Translated, it gives CATSRDLAEGPYEQYF. This rearrangement joins TRBV15 to TRBJ2-7; weak D call: TRBD2 (6 bases). Germline values: CDR1 LNHNV, CDR2 YYDKDF (reference sequence). This CDR3 has 16 residues. V lost 0 bases and J 2 bases, leaving 14 bases between the germline ends.

This clonotype has just a few counts. This sequence joins TRBV5-4 and TRBJ2-7; possible D gene TRBD1, 6 bases. This CDR3 has 14 amino acids. The germline CDR1 and CDR2 sequences are SGHNT and YYREEE (reference sequence). Trimming removed 5 bases at V and 3 bases at J, with 15 bases between. In DNA form, the CDR3 reads TGTGCCAGCAGGAATCAGGGGCTGATCTACGAGCAGTACTTC. The encoded protein is CASRNQGLIYEQYF.

This clonotype was observed at least ten times. The V call is TRBV5-1, the J call TRBJ2-7; D possibly corresponds to TRBD1 (6 bases). CDR1 SGHRS and CDR2 YFSETQ come from the germline V gene. The CDR3 sequence is 16 residues long. The V end was cut by 4 bases, the J end by 7 bases, with 24 bases between. The CDR3 nucleotides are TGCGCCAGCAGCCTCTCCCCACCTGGACAGCCTGGAGAGCAGTACTTC. This gives the protein CASSLSPPGQPGEQYF.

The table lists this clonotype with a count of one. This rearrangement joins TRBV14 to TRBJ2-3; 7 nucleotides line up with TRBD2. CDR1 and CDR2 (germline): SGHDN, FVKESK. V lost 3 bases to trimming and J lost 5 bases; unmatched junction nucleotides: 5. The CDR3 has 14 residues. The CDR3 DNA is TGTGCCAGCAGCCATAGCGGGTTGGGAGATACGCAGTATTTT. It encodes CASSHSGLGDTQYF.

This clonotype occurred a few times. This chain connects TRBV12-3 or TRBV12-4 to TRBJ1-4; D is undetermined. The CDR3 is 11 amino acids. V lost 6 bases to trimming and J lost 10 bases, with 9 bases between them. The CDR3 sequence is CASRLNGKLFF. The CDR3 DNA sequence: TGTGCCAGCAGATTAAACGGAAAACTGTTTTTT.

This clonotype was counted only a few times. The V and J genes are TRBV4-3 and TRBJ2-6; a possible D gene is TRBD1 (5 bases). This CDR3 region has 16 residues. Trimming removed 1 base at V and 1 base at J, with 8 bases between. Germline V gene lookup returns CDR1 LGHNA and CDR2 YSLEER. The CDR3 region is CASSQVAGSGANVLTF. CDR3 coding DNA: TGCGCCAGCAGCCAAGTAGCAGGGTCTGGGGCCAACGTCCTGACTTTC.

This clonotype has a handful of counts. The V gene is TRBV7-9, the J gene TRBJ2-3; possible D gene TRBD2, 5 bases. Trimming stripped 5 bases from V and 2 bases from J, with 17 bases between. Germline V lookup: CDR1 SEHNR, CDR2 FQNEAQ (reference sequence). This CDR3 region has 16 residues. This CDR3 reads CASSARTLGATDTQYF. The CDR3 DNA follows: TGTGCCAGCAGCGCCCGGACTCTCGGCGCCACAGATACGCAGTATTTT.

A few counts support this clonotype. The V gene is TRBV7-8, the J gene TRBJ2-7; 7 nucleotides match TRBD2. The CDR3 totals 17 residues. Unmatched junction bases numbered 9, after V lost 1 base and J lost 0 bases. Germline V gene lookup returns CDR1 SGHVS and CDR2 FQNEAQ. CDR3 sequence (DNA): TGTGCCAGCAGCTTAGGGTATAGCGGGCTTTCCTCCTACGAGCAGTACTTC. This sequence encodes CASSLGYSGLSSYEQYF.

V usage is TRBV24-1 and J usage is TRBJ2-3, with D unclear. Trimming pared 5 bases from V and 3 bases from J, leaving 17 bases between. This CDR3 has 16 amino acids. The germline CDR1 and CDR2 sequences are KGHDR and SFDVKD. Here the CDR3 reads CATSASDDTVTDTQYF. Written as DNA, the CDR3 is TGTGCCACCAGTGCCTCCGACGATACGGTTACAGATACGCAGTATTTT.

The chain employs TRBV5-1 and TRBJ2-7; no reliable D call. The length of the CDR3 is 13 residues. The germline V gene encodes CDR1 SGHRS and CDR2 YFSETQ. Trimming removed 1 base from V and 5 bases from J, with 10 bases in between. CDR3 region: CASSLLLGHEQYF. In DNA, the CDR3 is TGCGCCAGCAGCTTGCTTTTGGGCCACGAGCAGTACTTC.

The J gene is TRBJ2-3, the V gene TRBV11-2; D gene uncertain. V was cut by 8 bases and J by 5 bases, with 5 bases left in between. In germline, CDR1 is SGHAT, CDR2 FQNNGV. The CDR3 contains 10 residues. The CDR3 DNA sequence: TGTGCCAGCGGTTTAGATACGCAGTATTTT. Translating it yields CASGLDTQYF.